This T cell receptor (beta chain) was observed in a study of blood T cell repertoires in COVID-19. On the study more broadly: In each case, the material was cDNA or gDNA derived from T cells, B-cell-depleted T cells, or PBMCs.

This clone was counted only a few times. Germline V gene data show CDR1 as MGHRA and CDR2 as YSYEKL. This CDR3 is built from 15 residues. Trimming removed 3 bases from V and 0 bases from J, with 9 bases in between. Sequencing was performed with immunoSEQ multiplex PCR; in TCRdb, only in-frame clones are kept and a portion is missing. The table shows 280,000 or so clones, with around 85% occurring only once. The TCR comes from a woman in her fifties or sixties who had recovered from COVID-19. Sequencing used PBMCs or T cells enriched from blood (not recorded which). V is TRBV4-1 and J is TRBJ1-3; D is unclear. CDR3 nucleotide sequence: TGCGCCAGCAGCCAGCCACACAGCTCTGGAAACACCATATATTTT. It is translated as CASSQPHSSGNTIYF.